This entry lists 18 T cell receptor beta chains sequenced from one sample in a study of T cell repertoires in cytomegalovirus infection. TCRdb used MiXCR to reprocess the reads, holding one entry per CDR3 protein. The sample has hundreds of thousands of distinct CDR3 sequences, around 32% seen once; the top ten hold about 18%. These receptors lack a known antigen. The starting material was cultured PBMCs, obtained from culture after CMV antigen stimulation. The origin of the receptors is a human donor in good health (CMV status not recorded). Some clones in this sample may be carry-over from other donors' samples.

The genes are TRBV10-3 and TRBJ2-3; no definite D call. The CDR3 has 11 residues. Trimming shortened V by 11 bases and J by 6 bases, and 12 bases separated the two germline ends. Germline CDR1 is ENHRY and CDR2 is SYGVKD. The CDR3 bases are TGTGCCTCCTCGGTCAAGGATACGCAGTATTTT. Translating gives CASSVKDTQYF.

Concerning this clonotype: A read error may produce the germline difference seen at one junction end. The CDR3, as DNA: TGTGCCAGCTGTGAGGGACTAGCGGGAGGGCCGTGGTACGAGCAGTACTTC. This codes for CASCEGLAGGPWYEQYF. This sequence joins TRBV6-1 and TRBJ2-7; 16 positions agree with TRBD2. The CDR3 sequence is 17 residues long. Germline CDR1 is MNHNS and CDR2 is SASEGT.

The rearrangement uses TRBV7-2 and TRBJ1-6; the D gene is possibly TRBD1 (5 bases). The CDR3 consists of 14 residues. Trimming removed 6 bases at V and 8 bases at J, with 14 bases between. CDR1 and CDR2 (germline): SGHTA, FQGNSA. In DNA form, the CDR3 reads TGTGCCAGCAGTCCCCAGTCCAGGGATTCACCCCTCCACTTT. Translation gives CASSPQSRDSPLHF. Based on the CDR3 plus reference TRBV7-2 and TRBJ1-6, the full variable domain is GAGVSQSPSNKVTEKGKDVELRCDPISGHTALYWYRQSLGQGLEFLIYFQGNSAPDKSGLPSDRFSAERTGGSVSTLTIQRTQQEDSAVYLCASSPQSRDSPLHFGNGTRLTVT.

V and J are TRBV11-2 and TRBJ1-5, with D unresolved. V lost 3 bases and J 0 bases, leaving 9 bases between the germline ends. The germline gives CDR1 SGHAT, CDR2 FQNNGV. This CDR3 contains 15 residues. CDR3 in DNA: TGTGCCAGCAGCTTGGGCGTCAATAGCAATCAGCCCCAGCATTTT. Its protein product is CASSLGVNSNQPQHF.

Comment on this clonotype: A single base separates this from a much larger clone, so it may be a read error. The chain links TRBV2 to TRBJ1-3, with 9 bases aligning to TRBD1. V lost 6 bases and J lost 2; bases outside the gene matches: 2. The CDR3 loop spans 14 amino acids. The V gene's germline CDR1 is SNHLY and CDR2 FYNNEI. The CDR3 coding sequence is TGTGCCAGCAGCTGGGACAGGGCTGGAAACACCATATATTTT. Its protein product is CASSWDRAGNTIYF.

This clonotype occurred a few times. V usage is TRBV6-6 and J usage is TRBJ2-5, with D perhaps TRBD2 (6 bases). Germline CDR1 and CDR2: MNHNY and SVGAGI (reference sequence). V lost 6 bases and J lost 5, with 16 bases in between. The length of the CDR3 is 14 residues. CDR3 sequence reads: CASRHTGGAETQYF. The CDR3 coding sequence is TGTGCCAGCAGACACACCGGCGGGGCTGAGACCCAGTACTTC.

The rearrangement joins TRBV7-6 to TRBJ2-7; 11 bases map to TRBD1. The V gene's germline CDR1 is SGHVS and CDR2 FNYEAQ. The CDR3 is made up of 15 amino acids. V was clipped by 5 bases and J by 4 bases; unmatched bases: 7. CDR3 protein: CASSARTGGLYEQYF. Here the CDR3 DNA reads TGTGCCAGCAGCGCCCGGACAGGGGGCCTTTACGAGCAGTACTTC.

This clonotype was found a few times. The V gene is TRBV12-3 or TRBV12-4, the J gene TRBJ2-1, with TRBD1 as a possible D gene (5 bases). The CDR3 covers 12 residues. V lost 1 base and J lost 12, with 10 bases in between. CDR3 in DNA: TGTGCCAGCAGTTTAGGGGGCCCCCGGCAGTTCTTC. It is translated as CASSLGGPRQFF.

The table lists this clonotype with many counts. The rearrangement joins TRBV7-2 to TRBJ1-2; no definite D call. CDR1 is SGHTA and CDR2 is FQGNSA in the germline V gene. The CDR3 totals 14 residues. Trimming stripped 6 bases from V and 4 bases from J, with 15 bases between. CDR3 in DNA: TGTGCCAGCAGAACTCAGTCCTTCTCCTATGGCTACACCTTC. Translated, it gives CASRTQSFSYGYTF. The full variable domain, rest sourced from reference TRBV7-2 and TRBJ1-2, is GAGVSQSPSNKVTEKGKDVELRCDPISGHTALYWYRQSLGQGLEFLIYFQGNSAPDKSGLPSDRFSAERTGGSVSTLTIQRTQQEDSAVYLCASRTQSFSYGYTFGSGTRLTVV.

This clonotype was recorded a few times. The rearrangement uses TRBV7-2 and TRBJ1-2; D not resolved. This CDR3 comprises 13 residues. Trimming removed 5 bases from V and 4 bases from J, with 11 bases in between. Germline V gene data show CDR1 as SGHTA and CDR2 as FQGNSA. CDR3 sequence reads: CASSTPPRYGYTF. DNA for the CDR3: TGTGCCAGCAGCACCCCCCCGCGCTATGGCTACACCTTC. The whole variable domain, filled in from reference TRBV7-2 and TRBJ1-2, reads GAGVSQSPSNKVTEKGKDVELRCDPISGHTALYWYRQSLGQGLEFLIYFQGNSAPDKSGLPSDRFSAERTGGSVSTLTIQRTQQEDSAVYLCASSTPPRYGYTFGSGTRLTVV.

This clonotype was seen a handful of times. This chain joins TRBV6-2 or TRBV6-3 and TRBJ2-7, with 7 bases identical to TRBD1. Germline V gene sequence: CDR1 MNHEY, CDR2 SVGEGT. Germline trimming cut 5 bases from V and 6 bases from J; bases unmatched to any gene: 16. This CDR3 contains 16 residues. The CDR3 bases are TGTGCCAGCAGTCTCAACTACCGGGACAGATCTACCGAGCAGTACTTC. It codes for CASSLNYRDRSTEQYF.

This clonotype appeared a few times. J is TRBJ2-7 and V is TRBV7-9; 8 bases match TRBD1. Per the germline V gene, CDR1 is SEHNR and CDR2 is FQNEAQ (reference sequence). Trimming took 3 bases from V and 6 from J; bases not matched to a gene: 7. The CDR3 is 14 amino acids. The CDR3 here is CASSFGQGGVEQYF. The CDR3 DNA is TGTGCCAGCAGCTTCGGACAGGGAGGTGTCGAGCAGTACTTC.

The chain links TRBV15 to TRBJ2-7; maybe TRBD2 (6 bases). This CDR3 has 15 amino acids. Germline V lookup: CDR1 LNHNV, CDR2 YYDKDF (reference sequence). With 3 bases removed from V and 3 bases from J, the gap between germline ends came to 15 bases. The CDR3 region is CATSRDGGLNYEQYF. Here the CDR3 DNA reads TGTGCCACCAGCAGGGACGGGGGACTTAACTACGAGCAGTACTTC.

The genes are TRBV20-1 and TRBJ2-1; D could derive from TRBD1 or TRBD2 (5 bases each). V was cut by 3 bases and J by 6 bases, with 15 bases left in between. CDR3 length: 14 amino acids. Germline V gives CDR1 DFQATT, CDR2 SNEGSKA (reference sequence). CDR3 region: CSASLKGPLNEQFF. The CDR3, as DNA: TGCAGTGCTAGCCTTAAGGGACCCCTCAATGAGCAGTTCTTC.

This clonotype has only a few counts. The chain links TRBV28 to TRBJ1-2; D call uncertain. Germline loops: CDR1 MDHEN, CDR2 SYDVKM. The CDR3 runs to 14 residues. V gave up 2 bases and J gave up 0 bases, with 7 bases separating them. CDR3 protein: CASSLDGSNYGYTF. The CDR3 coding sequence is TGTGCCAGCAGTTTAGACGGTTCTAACTATGGCTACACCTTC.

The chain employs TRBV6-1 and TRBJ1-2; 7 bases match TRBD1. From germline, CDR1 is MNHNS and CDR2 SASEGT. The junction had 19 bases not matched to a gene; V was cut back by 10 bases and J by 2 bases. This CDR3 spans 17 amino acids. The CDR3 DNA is TGTGCCATCCGGGACAGCCTAAGGTTTCGATTAAACTATGGCTACACCTTC. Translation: CAIRDSLRFRLNYGYTF.

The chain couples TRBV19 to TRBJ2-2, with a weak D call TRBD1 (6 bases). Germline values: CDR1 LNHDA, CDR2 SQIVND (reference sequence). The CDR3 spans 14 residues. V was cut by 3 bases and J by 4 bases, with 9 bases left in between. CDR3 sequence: CASSIRGTTGELFF. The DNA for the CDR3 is TGTGCCAGTAGTATCAGGGGTACCACCGGGGAGCTGTTTTTT.

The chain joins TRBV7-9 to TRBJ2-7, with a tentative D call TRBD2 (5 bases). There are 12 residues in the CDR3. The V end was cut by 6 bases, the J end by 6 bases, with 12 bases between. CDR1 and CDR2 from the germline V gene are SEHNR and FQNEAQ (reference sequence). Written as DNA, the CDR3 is TGTGCCAGCAGTCAAGAGGGAAGCGAGCAGTACTTC. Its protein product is CASSQEGSEQYF.